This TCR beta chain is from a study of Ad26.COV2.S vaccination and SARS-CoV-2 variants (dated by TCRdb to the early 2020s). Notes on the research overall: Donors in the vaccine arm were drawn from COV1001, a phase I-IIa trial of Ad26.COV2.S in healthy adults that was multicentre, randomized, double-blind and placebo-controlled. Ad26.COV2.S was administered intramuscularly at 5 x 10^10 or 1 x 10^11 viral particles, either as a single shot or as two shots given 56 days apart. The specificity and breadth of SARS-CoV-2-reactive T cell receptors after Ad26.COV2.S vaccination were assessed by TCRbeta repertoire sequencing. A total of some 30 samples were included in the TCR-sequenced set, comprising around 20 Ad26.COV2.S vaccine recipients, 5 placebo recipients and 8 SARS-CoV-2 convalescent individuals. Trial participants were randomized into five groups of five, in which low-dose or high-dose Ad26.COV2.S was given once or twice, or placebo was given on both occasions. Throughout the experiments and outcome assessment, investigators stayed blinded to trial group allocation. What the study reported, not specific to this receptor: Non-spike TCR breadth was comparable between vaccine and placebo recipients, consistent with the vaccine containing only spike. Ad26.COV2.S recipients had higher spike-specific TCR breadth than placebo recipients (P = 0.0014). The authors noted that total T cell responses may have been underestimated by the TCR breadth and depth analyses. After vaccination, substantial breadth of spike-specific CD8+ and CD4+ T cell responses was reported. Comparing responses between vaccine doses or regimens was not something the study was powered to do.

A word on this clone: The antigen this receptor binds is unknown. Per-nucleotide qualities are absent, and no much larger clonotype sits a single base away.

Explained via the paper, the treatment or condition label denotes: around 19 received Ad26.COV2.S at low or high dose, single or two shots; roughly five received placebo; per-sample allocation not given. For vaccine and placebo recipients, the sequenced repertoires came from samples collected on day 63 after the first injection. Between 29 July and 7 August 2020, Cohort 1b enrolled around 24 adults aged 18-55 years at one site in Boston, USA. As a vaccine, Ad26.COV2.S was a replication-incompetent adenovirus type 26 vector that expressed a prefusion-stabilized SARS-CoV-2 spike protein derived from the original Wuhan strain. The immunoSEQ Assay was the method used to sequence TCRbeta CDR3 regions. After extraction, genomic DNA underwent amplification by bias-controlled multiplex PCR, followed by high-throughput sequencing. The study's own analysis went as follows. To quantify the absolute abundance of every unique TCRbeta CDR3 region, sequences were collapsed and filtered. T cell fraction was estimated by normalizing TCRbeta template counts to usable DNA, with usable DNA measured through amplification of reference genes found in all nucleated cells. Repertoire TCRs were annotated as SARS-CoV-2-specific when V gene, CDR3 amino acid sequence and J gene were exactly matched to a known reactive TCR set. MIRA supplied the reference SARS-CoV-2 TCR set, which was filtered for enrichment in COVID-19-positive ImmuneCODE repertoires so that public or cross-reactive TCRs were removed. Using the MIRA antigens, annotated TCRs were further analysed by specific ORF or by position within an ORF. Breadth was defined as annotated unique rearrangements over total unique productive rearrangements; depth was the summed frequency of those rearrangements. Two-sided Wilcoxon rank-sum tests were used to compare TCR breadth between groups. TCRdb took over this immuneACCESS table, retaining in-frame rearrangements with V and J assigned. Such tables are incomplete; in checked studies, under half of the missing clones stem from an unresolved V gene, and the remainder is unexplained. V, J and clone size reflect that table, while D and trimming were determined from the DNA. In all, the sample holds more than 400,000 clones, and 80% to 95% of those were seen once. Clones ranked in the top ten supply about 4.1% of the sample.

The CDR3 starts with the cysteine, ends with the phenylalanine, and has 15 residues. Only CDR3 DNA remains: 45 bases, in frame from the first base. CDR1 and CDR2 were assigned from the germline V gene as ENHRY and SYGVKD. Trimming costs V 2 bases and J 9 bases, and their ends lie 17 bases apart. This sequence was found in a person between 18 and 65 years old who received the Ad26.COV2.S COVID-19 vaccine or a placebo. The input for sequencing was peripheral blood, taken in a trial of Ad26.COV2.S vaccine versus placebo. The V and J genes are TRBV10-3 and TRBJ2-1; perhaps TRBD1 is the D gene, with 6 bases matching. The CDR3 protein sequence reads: CAISELGQPLGEQFF. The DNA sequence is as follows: TGTGCCATCAGTGAGCTCGGACAGCCATTAGGTGAGCAGTTCTTC.